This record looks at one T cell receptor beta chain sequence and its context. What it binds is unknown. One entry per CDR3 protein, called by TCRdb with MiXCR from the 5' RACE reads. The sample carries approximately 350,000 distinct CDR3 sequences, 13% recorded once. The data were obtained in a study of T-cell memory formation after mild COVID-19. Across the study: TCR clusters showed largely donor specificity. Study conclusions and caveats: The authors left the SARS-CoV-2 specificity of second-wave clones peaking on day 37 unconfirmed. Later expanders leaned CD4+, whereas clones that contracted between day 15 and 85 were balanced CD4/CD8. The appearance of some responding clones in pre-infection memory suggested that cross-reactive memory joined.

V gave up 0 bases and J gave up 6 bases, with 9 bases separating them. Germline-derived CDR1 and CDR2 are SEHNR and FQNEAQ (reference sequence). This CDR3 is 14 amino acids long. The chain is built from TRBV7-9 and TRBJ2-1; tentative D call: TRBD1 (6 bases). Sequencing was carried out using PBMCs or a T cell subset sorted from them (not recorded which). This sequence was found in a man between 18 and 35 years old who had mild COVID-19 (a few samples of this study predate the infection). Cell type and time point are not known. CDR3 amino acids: CASSLALGGNEQFF. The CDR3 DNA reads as TGTGCCAGCAGCTTAGCGCTAGGGGGCAATGAGCAGTTCTTC.